This TCR beta chain was identified in a study of immune cell composition in non-small cell lung cancer. Study-wide results and caveats: It was not proven that tumour-reactive clones equal dominant tumour-associated clones.

Data came from immunoSEQ multiplex PCR; TCRdb stores just in-frame clones and leaves some out. This sample has about 10,000 clones, with 60% to 80% found just once. Comments on this clone: What it binds is unknown.

This clonotype was sampled from a human donor with non-small cell lung cancer. The sample taken for sequencing was lung tumor tissue.

CDR3 in amino acids: CAISGAGGATGELFF. For the CDR3, the DNA is TGTGCCATCAGTGGGGCCGGGGGGGCCACCGGGGAGCTGTTTTTT. The chain is built from TRBV10-3 and TRBJ2-2, with TRBD2 identical over 8 bases. The V gene's germline CDR1 is ENHRY and CDR2 SYGVKD. The junction had 5 bases not matched to a gene; V was cut back by 4 bases and J by 4 bases. This CDR3 is 15 amino acids long.